This T cell receptor (beta chain) emerged from a study of human T cells and chemical hapten exposure (dated by TCRdb to the early 2020s). A note on the overall study: For sensitization, 2% DPC in acetone was applied to an approximately 2 cm by approximately 2 cm area of upper inner arm skin. Weekly therapeutic DPC doses were additionally applied to the scalp of patients throughout the approximately 24-week study period. Patch testing was done on the upper back using Finn chambers containing 0.01% DPC, and results were scored after 6 days according to International Contact Dermatitis Research Group standards. Alopecia areata with under or over 50% scalp involvement, alopecia totalis and alopecia universalis were represented in the patient cohort, which was mostly female. Libraries were pooled for sequencing, and per-sample TCR yields varied mainly because of small differences in library volumes within the pool. Peripheral blood TCR repertoire changes were tracked in vivo in alopecia patients during primary and secondary sensitization to the hapten diphenylcyclopropenone (DPC). Blood was sampled from patients pre-sensitization (week 0) and at 2, 6 and about 24 weeks after DPC sensitization. Around 30 alopecia patients provided blood for TCR sequencing at one to four time points (pre-sensitization, 2, 6 and 24 weeks).

V loses 6 bases, J loses 4 bases, and the germline ends lie 19 bases apart. The CDR3 measures 15 amino acids from cysteine to phenylalanine. Kept here is only the CDR3 DNA, which spans 45 bases and is read in frame from base 1. From the germline V gene, CDR1 is MNHEY and CDR2 is SVGAGI. This sample's time point label indicates: patch test 2, 6 weeks after DPC sensitization. The treatment or condition label here, explained by the study, means: therapeutic diphenylcyclopropenone sensitization with weekly scalp DPC. At each patch-test visit, blood was drawn before the patch test was applied. Eligible patients were aged 18 to 70, diagnosed with alopecia, deemed suitable for DPC therapy, and excluded if pregnant. Total RNA was extracted from unfractionated whole blood that had been collected in Tempus Blood RNA tubes. The library was generated by RACE. Sequencing relied on a NextSeq 500. During library preparation, unique molecular identifiers were attached to individual cDNA molecules so that TCRs could be counted in a quantitative, reproducible way. From each blood RNA sample, both TCR alpha and TCR beta chains were sequenced. Turning to the authors' computational methods: Samples had a median of roughly 98,000 TCRs, with a range from roughly 20,000 to 690,600. The Decombinator software suite was used to annotate the V, J and CDR3 of the TCR reads. To make PS versus PT1 abundance plots, every sample was subsampled to the same number of TCRs (28,000). Expanded TCRs were defined as absent before sensitization and observed at least eight times at the 2-week time point. TCRdb cleaned the public reads at Q25 with fastp, built clones with MiXCR and kept in-frame beta chains. Each CDR3 protein appears once, grouped with its most common genes and DNA. TCRdb's processing, not the authors' own work, is the source of the V and J calls. This sample lists 100,000 or so distinct CDR3 sequences; 9.5% to 11% were detected once. The top ten clonotypes cover roughly 2.3% of the sample.

For this clonotype: Its binding antigen is unknown. There are no base qualities to consult, and no much larger clone falls within one base.

Study-level results and caveats: Because every patient had alopecia, a presumed autoimmune disease, the patients' immune response might differ from that of healthy individuals. The number of TCRs above 1 in 1000 frequency did not change with DPC sensitization; there was no evidence of global repertoire structure alterations. Repeated subsampling changed both the strength of the expansion versus patch-test correlation and the threshold at which that correlation became significant. Expanded TCRs formed significantly more large CDR3 similarity clusters than pre-sensitization or healthy control sets, consistent with antigen-driven responses. A positive correlation was found between the number of PT1 expanded TCRs and patch test score, with significance reached at thresholds 8, 16 and 32 but not 4.

This chain joins TRBV6-5 to TRBJ2-7, with TRBD2 tentatively as D gene (5 bases match). The sequence came from a man aged 40-49 years with alopecia areata. Some clones in this sample may be carry-over from other donors' samples. This material consisted of whole blood, taken in connection with sensitization to the hapten diphenylcyclopropenone (DPC). The nucleotide sequence reads as follows: TGTGCCAGCAGCCCCGGGATCGGAGAGCTATACGAGCAGTACTTC. It codes for CASSPGIGELYEQYF.